Detailed here is one TCR beta chain. These data come from a study of blood T cell repertoires in COVID-19. CDR1 and CDR2 (germline): SEHNR, FQNEAQ (reference sequence). The CDR3 is 12 amino acids. V lost 5 bases to trimming and J lost 2 bases, with 4 bases between them. Libraries were prepared by immunoSEQ multiplex PCR; TCRdb keeps only in-frame clonotypes and omits some of them. The table has around 300,000 clones, more than 80% seen once. Material for sequencing was peripheral blood. This sequence joins TRBV7-9 and TRBJ2-1; D uncertain. This sequence originates from a middle-aged woman with acute or convalescent COVID-19. The CDR3 DNA reads as TGTGCCAGCAGCCCAACCTACAATGAGCAGTTCTTC. Residues: CASSPTYNEQFF.